The 5 T cell receptor beta chains below all came from one sample that was sequenced in a study of blood T cells in healthy people across ages. Together with a sample-barcoded 5' primer, a J-beta primer mix was included in a second PCR lasting about 7 to 11 cycles. TCRdb redid the calling of the 5' RACE reads with MiXCR, one entry per CDR3 protein. This table holds 720,000 or so distinct CDR3 sequences, around two fifths found once. The sample consisted of blood. Receptor source: a man aged 80 or over in good health.

This clonotype has a handful of counts. It is unclear where the CDR3 begins or ends on the DNA, so no DNA is shown, and the CDR3 is as TCRdb lists it. V gene TRBV7-2 combines with J gene TRBJ2-3; TRBD2, as called in the table, went unchecked against the DNA. The CDR3 has 17 residues if both end residues are counted. Germline CDR1 is SGHTA and CDR2 is FQGNSA. The CDR3 spells CASSFGSGGGVSDTQYF.

This clonotype was observed a handful of times. This chain connects TRBV29-1 to TRBJ2-1, with TRBD1 matching over 10 bases. Germline CDR1 reads SQVTM; CDR2 reads ANQGSEA. This CDR3 has 15 residues. V was clipped by 6 bases and J by 7 bases; unmatched bases: 12. The CDR3 protein is CSVGRRGQGKNEQFF. In DNA form, the CDR3 reads TGCAGCGTGGGGAGACGGGGACAGGGGAAAAATGAGCAGTTCTTC.

The chain recombines TRBV20-1 with TRBJ2-7; 11 bases fit TRBD2. The CDR3 loop spans 13 amino acids. Looked up from germline, CDR1 is DFQATT and CDR2 is SNEGSKA (reference sequence). The junction had 2 bases not matched to a gene; V was cut back by 3 bases and J by 4 bases. The CDR3, as DNA: TGCAGTGCTAGGACTAGCGGGGTTTACGAGCAGTACTTC. Translation gives CSARTSGVYEQYF.

This clonotype was counted only a few times. The chain is built from TRBV28 and TRBJ2-1; D may be TRBD1 (5 bases). The J call is in doubt because the DNA end fits TRBJ2-7 better. The V gene's germline CDR1 is MDHEN and CDR2 SYDVKM. CDR3 length: 16 residues. The CDR3: CASSPSARVVHNEQYF. CDR3 DNA sequence: TGTGCCAGCAGTCCTTCCGCCAGGGTAGTCCACAATGAGCAGTACTTC.

In this sample, this clonotype turned up a few times. V usage is TRBV20-1 and J usage is TRBJ1-4, with TRBD1 as a possible D gene (5 bases). Trimming took off 3 bases at V and 8 bases at J, with 13 bases between the two ends. Germline V gene sequence: CDR1 DFQATT, CDR2 SNEGSKA (reference sequence). This CDR3 is 13 amino acids long. CDR3 bases: TGCAGTGCTAGGGGGGAAGGGCCAGAAAAACTGTTTTTT. Protein sequence: CSARGEGPEKLFF.